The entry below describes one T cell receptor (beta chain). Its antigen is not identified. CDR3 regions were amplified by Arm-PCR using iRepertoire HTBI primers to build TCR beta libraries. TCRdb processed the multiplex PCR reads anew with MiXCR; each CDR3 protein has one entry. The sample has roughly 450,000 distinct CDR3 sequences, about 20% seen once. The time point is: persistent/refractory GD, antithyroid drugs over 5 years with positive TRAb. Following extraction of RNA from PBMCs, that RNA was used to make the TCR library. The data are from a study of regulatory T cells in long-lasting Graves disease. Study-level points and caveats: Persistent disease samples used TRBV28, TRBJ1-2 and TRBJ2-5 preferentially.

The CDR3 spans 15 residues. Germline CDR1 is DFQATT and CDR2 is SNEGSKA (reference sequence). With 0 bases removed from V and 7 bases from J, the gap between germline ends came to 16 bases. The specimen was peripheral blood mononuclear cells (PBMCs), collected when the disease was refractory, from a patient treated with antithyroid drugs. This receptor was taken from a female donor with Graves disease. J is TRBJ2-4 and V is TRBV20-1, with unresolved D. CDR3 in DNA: TGCAGTGCTAGAGATCCGATGGCCCTTTGGAACATTCAGTACTTC. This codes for CSARDPMALWNIQYF.